This T cell receptor beta chain originates from a study of pediatric ulcerative colitis. Produced via immunoSEQ multiplex PCR; TCRdb's table is partial and in-frame only. The data hold approximately 9,000 clones, with over 75% observed a single time. Before the diagnostic colonoscopy, ulcerative colitis patients were free of immunosuppressive medication. The CDR3 has 15 amino acids. Germline V gene data show CDR1 as SGHRS and CDR2 as YFSETQ. The V gene end was trimmed by 5 bases and the J gene end by 2 bases; junction bases not matched to a gene: 8. Notes on the study in general: Repertoires came from total lymphocyte DNA, not specific subsets.

Details on this clone: Its antigen is currently unknown.

The clonotype was recovered from a girl aged 10-17 years with moderate ulcerative colitis. V usage is TRBV5-1 and J usage is TRBJ1-2; TRBD1 matches at 8 bases. The sample taken for sequencing was blood. CDR3 sequence reads: CASRWTGFGNYGYTF. CDR3 DNA sequence: TGCGCCAGCAGGTGGACAGGGTTTGGCAACTATGGCTACACCTTC.